This is a list of T cell receptor beta chains from one sample in a study of T cells after yellow fever vaccination. One entry per CDR3 protein, called by TCRdb with MiXCR from the 5' RACE reads. The sample holds a few hundred thousand distinct CDR3 sequences, approximately 4.2% seen once. The specimen was PBMCs, collected 5 days after the yellow fever booster vaccination. These receptors were collected from a young man who received the YFV17D yellow fever vaccine. CDR3s include the opening cysteine and the closing phenylalanine or tryptophan. D genes are given only for firm matches. Size is omitted from some rows. Given values are once, few, many or a class for expanded clones.

V: TRBV9; D: TRBD1; J: TRBJ2-2; size: many; DNA: TGTGCCAGCAGCGTACTGGGACAGGGCACCGGGGAGCTGTTTTTT; CDR3: CASSVLGQGTGELFF
V: TRBV20-1; D: TRBD2; J: TRBJ2-3; size: few; DNA: TGCAGTGCCATTACCACTAGCGGGGGGATTACAGATACGCAGTATTTT; CDR3: CSAITTSGGITDTQYF
V: TRBV6-5; D: TRBD1; J: TRBJ1-6; size: NA; DNA: TGTGCCAGCAGTCACGACGACAGGGGAAATTCACCCCTCCACTTT; CDR3: CASSHDDRGNSPLHF
V: TRBV4-3; D: TRBD1; J: TRBJ1-3; size: NA; DNA: TGCGCCAGCAGCGAATGGACAGGGGGTCTGATCTCTGGAAACACCATATATTTT; CDR3: CASSEWTGGLISGNTIYF
V: TRBV6-2/TRBV6-3; D: NA; J: TRBJ1-6; size: few; DNA: TGTGCCAGCACCCTGTCATGGTTAAAGGATAATTCACCCCTCCACTTT; CDR3: CASTLSWLKDNSPLHF
V: TRBV6-2/TRBV6-3; D: TRBD2; J: TRBJ2-3; size: many; DNA: TGTGCCAGCTCCACTCGACTAGCGGGGATCCCAGATACGCAGTATTTT; CDR3: CASSTRLAGIPDTQYF
V: TRBV28; D: NA; J: TRBJ2-5; size: many; DNA: TGTGCCAGCAGAACTAACAGGGAGGGAGAGACCCAGTACTTC; CDR3: CASRTNREGETQYF
V: TRBV6-5; D: TRBD1; J: TRBJ1-2; size: many; DNA: TGTGCCACCAAGACAGGGGGGGATAATTGGGGCTACACCTTC; CDR3: CATKTGGDNWGYTF
V: TRBV20-1; D: TRBD1; J: TRBJ2-7; size: many; DNA: TGCAGCGTTATGCGACAGGGGGTCTCCTACGAGCAGTACTTC; CDR3: CSVMRQGVSYEQYF
V: TRBV28; D: NA; J: TRBJ1-6; size: few; DNA: TGTGCCAGCAGTTACAGGTTCTCCTATAATTCACCCCTCCACTTT; CDR3: CASSYRFSYNSPLHF
V: TRBV4-3; D: TRBD1; J: TRBJ1-1; size: NA; DNA: TGCGCCAGCGCCCCCGGGACAGGGGTTCGGGCTTTCTTT; CDR3: CASAPGTGVRAFF
V: TRBV6-5; D: NA; J: TRBJ1-1; size: few; DNA: TGTGCCAGCAAAGGGGGGGTATACAGATTCATGAACACTGAAGCTTTCTTT; CDR3: CASKGGVYRFMNTEAFF
V: TRBV7-9; D: NA; J: TRBJ2-1; size: few; DNA: TGTGCCAGCGCCAACCCCTCCTACAATGAGCAGTTCTTC; CDR3: CASANPSYNEQFF
V: TRBV5-1; D: NA; J: TRBJ1-4; size: many; DNA: TGCGCCAGCAGCTTGACGGGTCAAGAAAAACTGTTTTTT; CDR3: CASSLTGQEKLFF
V: TRBV29-1; D: TRBD2; J: TRBJ2-1; size: few; DNA: TGCAGCGGGGCTAGCGGGGCCCTGGAGCAGTTCTTC; CDR3: CSGASGALEQFF
V: TRBV5-1; D: NA; J: TRBJ2-1; size: few; DNA: TGCGCCAGCAGAACCGCGGGGTTCGATGAGCAGTTCTTC; CDR3: CASRTAGFDEQFF
V: TRBV7-9; D: NA; J: TRBJ2-7; size: few; DNA: TGTGCCAGCAGCTTAGGGGTGGGGCGGGTGAGCTCCTACGAGCAGTACTTC; CDR3: CASSLGVGRVSSYEQYF
V: TRBV5-6; D: TRBD2; J: TRBJ2-1; size: NA; DNA: TGTGCCAGCAGCTTAAGCGGGGGGATTGGTGAGCAGTTCTTC; CDR3: CASSLSGGIGEQFF
V: TRBV7-9; D: TRBD2; J: TRBJ2-5; size: NA; DNA: TGTGCCAGCAGCTCCCTAGCGGGGGCGGGAGAGACCCAGTACTTC; CDR3: CASSSLAGAGETQYF
V: TRBV10-3; D: TRBD2; J: TRBJ2-3; size: NA; DNA: TGTGCCATCAGTCCGGGACTACGGTCAACAGATACGCAGTATTTT; CDR3: CAISPGLRSTDTQYF
V: TRBV5-4; D: TRBD2; J: TRBJ2-3; size: NA; DNA: TGTGCCAGCACCCAACTAGCGGGGGACAGAGATACGCAGTATTTT; CDR3: CASTQLAGDRDTQYF
V: TRBV14; D: NA; J: TRBJ1-3; size: few; DNA: TGTGCCAGCAGCCAAGGGGCCATTATGCGGGGAAACACCATATATTTT; CDR3: CASSQGAIMRGNTIYF
V: TRBV5-1; D: NA; J: TRBJ2-1; size: many; DNA: TGCGCCAGCGGTTCGGTGGGACTGGGCAATGAGCAGTTCTTC; CDR3: CASGSVGLGNEQFF
V: TRBV28; D: NA; J: TRBJ2-1; size: few; DNA: TGTGCCAGCAGTTTGGTGTCGGTGACCTACAATGAGCAGTTCTTC; CDR3: CASSLVSVTYNEQFF
V: TRBV7-9; D: NA; J: TRBJ2-3; size: few; DNA: TGTGCCAGCAGCTTACCCGGGGGACGCACAGATACGCAGTATTTT; CDR3: CASSLPGGRTDTQYF
V: TRBV5-1; D: NA; J: TRBJ1-4; size: NA; DNA: TGCGCCAGCAGCTTGGGCAGGGCGGCTGAAAAACTGTTTTTT; CDR3: CASSLGRAAEKLFF
V: TRBV29-1; D: NA; J: TRBJ1-1; size: few; DNA: TGCAGCGCCGTGGGCCAGGCAATCGCTGAAGCTTTCTTT; CDR3: CSAVGQAIAEAFF
V: TRBV20-1; D: NA; J: TRBJ2-1; size: NA; DNA: TGCAGTGCTAGAGGCGACTTCTCCTACAATGAGCAGTTCTTC; CDR3: CSARGDFSYNEQFF
V: TRBV5-1; D: NA; J: TRBJ2-3; size: many; DNA: TGCGCCAGCAGCTTGGTACAGGGGCTGGAGGGTGCGCAGTATTTT; CDR3: CASSLVQGLEGAQYF
V: TRBV4-2; D: NA; J: TRBJ1-2; size: few; DNA: TGTGCCAGCAGCCAAGATGTAGTCTATGGCTACACCTTC; CDR3: CASSQDVVYGYTF
V: TRBV29-1; D: TRBD1; J: TRBJ2-5; size: many; DNA: TGCAGCGACGGACAGGGAAGGGAAGAGACCCAGTACTTC; CDR3: CSDGQGREETQYF
V: TRBV7-2; D: NA; J: TRBJ2-6; size: NA; DNA: TGTGCCAGCAGCCGAGTCTCGGACAGTTACTCTGGGGCCAACGTCCTGACTTTC; CDR3: CASSRVSDSYSGANVLTF
V: TRBV4-2; D: NA; J: TRBJ2-4; size: NA; DNA: TGTGCCAGCAGCCAAGGGGGAGGTCGGGACATTCAGTACTTC; CDR3: CASSQGGGRDIQYF
V: TRBV7-2; D: NA; J: TRBJ2-1; size: few; DNA: TGTGCCAGCAGTATGAACTTTGAGCAGTTCTTC; CDR3: CASSMNFEQFF
V: TRBV11-3; D: NA; J: TRBJ2-2; size: NA; DNA: TGTGCCAGCAGCCCCAGATGGGAGACAGCGAACACCGGGGAGCTGTTTTTT; CDR3: CASSPRWETANTGELFF
V: TRBV10-3; D: NA; J: TRBJ2-5; size: few; DNA: TGTGCCATCAGTCGGGACCCCCAAGAGACCCAGTACTTC; CDR3: CAISRDPQETQYF
V: TRBV6-5; D: NA; J: TRBJ1-6; size: NA; DNA: TGTGCCAGCAGTTACTCGGGGGCGATGGATTCACCCCTCCACTTT; CDR3: CASSYSGAMDSPLHF
V: TRBV12-3/TRBV12-4; D: TRBD2; J: TRBJ2-5; size: few; DNA: TGTGCCAGCAGTTCCCCCGGACTAGCGGGGGACCAACAAGAGACCCAGTACTTC; CDR3: CASSSPGLAGDQQETQYF
V: TRBV3-1; D: NA; J: TRBJ2-4; size: NA; DNA: TGTGCCAGCAGCCAAGATTCTGGCATTCAGTACTTC; CDR3: CASSQDSGIQYF
V: TRBV19; D: TRBD2; J: TRBJ2-7; size: few; DNA: TGTGCCAGTTCATTTTCGGGGGGTAAGGGCGAGCAGTACTTC; CDR3: CASSFSGGKGEQYF
V: TRBV24-1; D: NA; J: TRBJ2-3; size: few; DNA: TGTGCCACCAGTGATTCAGGGAATGTCGGCACAGATACGCAGTATTTT; CDR3: CATSDSGNVGTDTQYF
V: TRBV6-2/TRBV6-3; D: NA; J: TRBJ1-2; size: few; DNA: TGTGCCAGCAGCTGGGGGGACTATGGCTACACCTTC; CDR3: CASSWGDYGYTF
V: TRBV11-2; D: TRBD2; J: TRBJ2-5; size: NA; DNA: TGTGCCAGCAGCTTCGGGACTACGAGTTGGGAGACCCAGTACTTC; CDR3: CASSFGTTSWETQYF
V: TRBV24-1; D: NA; J: TRBJ1-2; size: NA; DNA: TGTGCCACCAGTGATTTGACAGTCCACTATGGCTACACCTTC; CDR3: CATSDLTVHYGYTF
V: TRBV12-3/TRBV12-4; D: NA; J: TRBJ2-5; size: NA; DNA: TGTGCCAGTTCCTACTGGGACGGACAAGAGACCCAGTACTTC; CDR3: CASSYWDGQETQYF
V: TRBV5-1; D: TRBD1; J: TRBJ2-1; size: many; DNA: TGCGCCAGCAGCCGGGACAGGGCGTCCTACAATGAGCAGTTCTTC; CDR3: CASSRDRASYNEQFF
V: TRBV4-2; D: NA; J: TRBJ1-6; size: NA; DNA: TGTGCCAGCAGCCCACCCGGGACCCAAGGGTCCTATAATTCACCCCTCCACTTT; CDR3: CASSPPGTQGSYNSPLHF